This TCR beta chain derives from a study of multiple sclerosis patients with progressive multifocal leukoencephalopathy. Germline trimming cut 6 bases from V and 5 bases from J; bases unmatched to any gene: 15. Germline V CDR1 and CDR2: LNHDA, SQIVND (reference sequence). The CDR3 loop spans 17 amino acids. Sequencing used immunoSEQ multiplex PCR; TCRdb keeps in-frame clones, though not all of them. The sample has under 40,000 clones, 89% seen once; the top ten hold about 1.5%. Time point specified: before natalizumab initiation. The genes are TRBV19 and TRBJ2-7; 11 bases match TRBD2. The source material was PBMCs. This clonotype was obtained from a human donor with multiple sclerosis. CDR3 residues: CASSGYYSGRAGDEQYF. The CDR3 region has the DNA TGTGCCAGTAGCGGCTATTATAGCGGGAGGGCCGGGGACGAGCAGTACTTC.